The T cell receptor beta chain described here comes from a study of blood T cell repertoires in COVID-19. In germline, CDR1 is LNHNV, CDR2 YYDKDF (reference sequence). The CDR3 length is 19 residues. J lost 6 bases, V lost 4 bases, and 20 bases had no gene match. Produced via immunoSEQ multiplex PCR; TCRdb's table is partial and in-frame only. The data contain about 230,000 clones, 75% to 85% of them seen just once; the ten biggest clones take up around 1.3%. This clonotype was sampled from a woman in her 30s with COVID-19, enrolled during active disease. The rearrangement joins TRBV15 to TRBJ2-2; 7 nucleotides align to TRBD2. The sample taken for sequencing was peripheral blood. The CDR3 is CATSTLPRTSESGAGELFF. The CDR3 coding sequence is TGTGCCACCAGCACGTTGCCTCGAACTAGCGAGTCGGGGGCCGGGGAGCTGTTTTTT.